A few counts support the clone carrying this T cell receptor beta chain. Its antigen is undetermined. CDR1 and CDR2 from the germline V gene are SQVTM and ANQGSEA. The J segment lost 4 bases and the V segment lost 7 bases, leaving 3 bases of the junction unmatched. CDR3 length equals 12 residues. The data were taken from a study of beta chain features in type 1 diabetes. Overall study findings and caveats: In every one of the four CD4+ subsets, TCRB CDR3s were moderately but significantly shorter in Type 1 diabetes patients.

All of the isolated RNA was reverse transcribed, so expressed TCRB transcripts were sequenced. The assay was immunoSEQ multiplex PCR, and TCRdb's table has in-frame clones only and misses some. Altogether a few hundred thousand clones are present, approximately 12% being singletons, with the ten largest covering about 0.01%. The chain is built from TRBV29-1 and TRBJ2-7, with 11 bases matching TRBD1. The clonotype originates from a woman younger than 30 with type 1 diabetes. The sample taken for sequencing was naive CD4+ T cells from blood. The DNA for the CDR3 is TGCAGCGGCCGGGACAGGGGGTACGAGCAGTACTTC. This encodes CSGRDRGYEQYF.